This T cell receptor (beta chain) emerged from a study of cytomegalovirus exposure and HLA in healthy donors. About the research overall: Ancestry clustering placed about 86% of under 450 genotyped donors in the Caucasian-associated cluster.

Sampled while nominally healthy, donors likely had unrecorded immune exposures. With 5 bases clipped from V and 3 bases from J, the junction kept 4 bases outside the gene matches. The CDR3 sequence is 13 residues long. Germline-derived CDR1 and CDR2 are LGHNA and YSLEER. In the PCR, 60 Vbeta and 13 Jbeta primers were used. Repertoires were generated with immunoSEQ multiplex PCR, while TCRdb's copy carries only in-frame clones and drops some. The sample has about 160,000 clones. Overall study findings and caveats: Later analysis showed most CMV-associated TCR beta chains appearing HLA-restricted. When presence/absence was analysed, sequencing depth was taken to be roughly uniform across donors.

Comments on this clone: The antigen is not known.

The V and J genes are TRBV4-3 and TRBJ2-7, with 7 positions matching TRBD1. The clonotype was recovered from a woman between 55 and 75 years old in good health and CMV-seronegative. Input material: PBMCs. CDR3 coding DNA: TGCGCCAGCAGCAGGGACAGAGACTACGAGCAGTACTTC. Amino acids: CASSRDRDYEQYF.